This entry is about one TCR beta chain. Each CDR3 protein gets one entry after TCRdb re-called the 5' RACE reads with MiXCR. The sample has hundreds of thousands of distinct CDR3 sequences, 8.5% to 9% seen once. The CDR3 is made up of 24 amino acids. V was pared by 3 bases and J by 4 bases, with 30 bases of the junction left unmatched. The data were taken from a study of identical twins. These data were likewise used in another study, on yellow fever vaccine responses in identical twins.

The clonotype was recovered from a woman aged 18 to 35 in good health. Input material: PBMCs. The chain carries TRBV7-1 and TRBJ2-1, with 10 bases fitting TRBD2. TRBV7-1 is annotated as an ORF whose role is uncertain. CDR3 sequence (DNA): TGTGCCAGCAGCTCCCCTTATACGGACACCGGGACTAGCGTCTCGGTGACGAAGTACAATGAGCAGTTCTTC. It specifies CASSSPYTDTGTSVSVTKYNEQFF.